Many counts were recorded for the clone carrying this T cell receptor beta chain. This sample stems from a study of early T cells in non-severe SARS-CoV-2 infection. The CDR3 is 16 amino acids. Each CDR3 protein gets one entry after TCRdb re-called the 5' RACE reads with MiXCR. The data contain approximately 69,000 distinct CDR3 sequences, about an eighth of them singletons. This receptor was identified in an adult who was a healthcare worker with PCR-confirmed SARS-CoV-2 infection or an uninfected control (not recorded which). The sample in question was whole blood, obtained at baseline. This chain connects TRBV21-1 to TRBJ2-1; the table's D gene call, TRBD2, was not cross checked with the DNA. TRBV21-1 is tagged as a pseudogene. Here the CDR3 reads CASSKVQEGSYNEQFF. The DNA of the CDR3 is TGTGCCAGCAGCAAAGTCCAGGAGGGTTCCTACAATGAGCAGTTCTTC.